These 5 T cell receptor beta chains share one sample of origin, sequenced in a study of blood T cell repertoires in COVID-19. Generated by immunoSEQ multiplex PCR, the TCRdb table keeps only in-frame clones and is missing some. The data show hundreds of thousands of clones, approximately 80% seen once. Sequenced input: PBMCs or T cells enriched from blood (not recorded which). The origin of the receptors is a man aged 35 to 55 who had been exposed to COVID-19.

The chain combines TRBV4-2 with TRBJ2-5, with TRBD2 identical over 7 bases. Germline-derived CDR1 and CDR2 are LGHNA and YNFKEQ. The V gene end was trimmed by 0 bases and the J gene end by 5 bases; junction bases not matched to a gene: 9. The CDR3 length is 16 residues. The CDR3 nucleotides read TGTGCCAGCAGCCAAGAGCCGCGCGGGGGTGGTGAGACCCAGTACTTC. As protein: CASSQEPRGGGETQYF.

This chain uses TRBV19 with TRBJ1-2; 9 bases map to TRBD1. This CDR3 comprises 14 residues. V lost 5 bases to trimming and J lost 8 bases; unmatched junction nucleotides: 9. Germline-derived CDR1 and CDR2 are LNHDA and SQIVND (reference sequence). CDR3 nucleotides: TGTGCCAGTAGTTCAATCGGACAGGGGAACGGCTACACCTTC. This encodes CASSSIGQGNGYTF.

The chain has TRBV3-1 (or the pseudogene TRBV3-2) and TRBJ2-1, with 13 bases identical to TRBD2. V shed 4 bases and J 6 bases; nucleotides not matched to a gene: 6. Germline CDR1 and CDR2: LGHDT and YNNKEL (reference sequence). This CDR3 has 16 residues. CDR3 in DNA: TGTGCCAGCAGCCTCCACCGGACTAGCGGGAGCAATGAGCAGTTCTTC. As protein: CASSLHRTSGSNEQFF.

This CDR3 reads CASSTGNYGYTF. The CDR3 DNA reads TGTGCCAGCAGCACCGGGAACTATGGCTACACCTTC. The gene calls are TRBV7-9 and TRBJ1-2, with D uncertain. This CDR3 contains 12 residues. Germline-derived CDR1 and CDR2 are SEHNR and FQNEAQ (reference sequence). The V gene lost 5 bases and the J gene lost 2 bases, with 6 bases spanning the gap.

The chain carries TRBV12-3 or TRBV12-4 and TRBJ2-7; D perhaps matches TRBD1 (5 bases). The CDR3 length is 12 residues. V gave up 3 bases and J gave up 6 bases, with 9 bases separating them. This CDR3 is CASSFPGSEQYF. In DNA, the CDR3 is TGTGCCAGCAGTTTTCCAGGGTCCGAGCAGTACTTC.